What follows are 22 T cell receptor beta chains derived from one specimen sequenced in a study of blood T cell repertoires in COVID-19. Using immunoSEQ multiplex PCR, the repertoire was profiled, and TCRdb retains in-frame clones only, with some absent. The sample records roughly 150,000 clones, about four fifths being singletons. Sample: peripheral blood. The receptor set was obtained from an elderly woman with acute or convalescent COVID-19.

The V call is TRBV5-5, the J call TRBJ2-7; 7 positions agree with TRBD1. Per germline, CDR1 SGHKS and CDR2 YYEKEE (reference sequence). The CDR3 runs 14 residues. V gave up 0 bases and J gave up 7 bases; unmatched junction bases: 7. CDR3 protein: CASSLGGQWMEQYF. CDR3 coding DNA: TGTGCCAGCAGCTTGGGGGGACAGTGGATGGAGCAGTACTTC.

The rearrangement uses TRBV7-2 and TRBJ2-3, with 11 bases matching TRBD2. Germline V gene data show CDR1 as SGHTA and CDR2 as FQGNSA. The CDR3 is made up of 17 amino acids. The V gene end was trimmed by 5 bases and the J gene end by 2 bases; junction bases not matched to a gene: 9. The CDR3 here is CASSPRLAGITTDTQYF. The DNA of the CDR3 is TGTGCCAGCAGCCCGCGACTAGCGGGGATTACCACAGATACGCAGTATTTT.

This rearrangement joins TRBV19 to TRBJ2-3; 7 bases match TRBD1. Germline V gene data show CDR1 as LNHDA and CDR2 as SQIVND (reference sequence). Trimming removed 5 bases from V and 3 bases from J; junction bases left unmatched: 11. The CDR3 is made up of 16 amino acids. The DNA of the CDR3 is TGTGCCAGTAGTCCTAGAGGGACAGAGGGTACAGATACGCAGTATTTT. Translation: CASSPRGTEGTDTQYF.

V is TRBV7-2 and J is TRBJ2-5; D not certain. The CDR3 totals 13 residues. The germline gives CDR1 SGHTA, CDR2 FQGNSA. Trimming removed 1 base at V and 0 bases at J, with 3 bases between. This chain's CDR3 is CASSLVYQETQYF. CDR3 sequence (DNA): TGTGCCAGCAGCTTAGTCTACCAAGAGACCCAGTACTTC. Using reference TRBV7-2 and TRBJ2-5 for the parts outside the CDR3, the full variable domain is GAGVSQSPSNKVTEKGKDVELRCDPISGHTALYWYRQSLGQGLEFLIYFQGNSAPDKSGLPSDRFSAERTGGSVSTLTIQRTQQEDSAVYLCASSLVYQETQYFGPGTRLLVL.

The rearrangement uses TRBV7-9 and TRBJ2-2, with 8 bases aligning to TRBD1. The trim removed 6 bases at V and 4 bases at J, leaving 7 bases unmatched. The CDR3 has 15 amino acids. From germline, CDR1 is SEHNR and CDR2 FQNEAQ (reference sequence). The CDR3 nucleotides are TGTGCCAGCAGGGCAACAGGGGGGTCCACCGGGGAGCTGTTTTTT. Translation: CASRATGGSTGELFF.

The chain combines TRBV19 with TRBJ2-2, with D possibly being TRBD2 (5 bases). This CDR3 region has 18 residues. The germline CDR1 and CDR2 sequences are LNHDA and SQIVND (reference sequence). V was trimmed by 2 bases and J by 0 bases, leaving 16 bases between them. The CDR3 reads CASSISGSPGTNTGELFF. The CDR3 nucleotides read TGTGCCAGTAGTATATCGGGCAGTCCGGGAACGAACACCGGGGAGCTGTTTTTT.

CDR3 amino acids: CAISDNGGSSYNEQFF. DNA for the CDR3: TGTGCCATCAGTGATAACGGGGGAAGCTCCTACAATGAGCAGTTCTTC. The chain joins TRBV10-3 to TRBJ2-1; the D gene is possibly TRBD2 (6 bases). From germline, CDR1 is ENHRY and CDR2 SYGVKD. The CDR3 length is 16 residues. Trimming removed 3 bases from V and 0 bases from J, with 12 bases in between.

This rearrangement joins TRBV18 to TRBJ1-1; 7 bases match TRBD1. CDR3 length equals 15 residues. After removal of 3 bases from V and 0 bases from J, the junction contained 4 bases not matched to a gene. Germline V gives CDR1 KGHSH, CDR2 LQKENI. The CDR3 is CASSPPTGMNTEAFF. The CDR3 nucleotides are TGTGCCAGCTCACCTCCGACAGGGATGAACACTGAAGCTTTCTTT.

The rearrangement links TRBV12-5 to TRBJ2-7, with a possible D match to TRBD2 (5 bases). Trimming shortened V by 1 base and J by 7 bases, and 17 bases separated the two germline ends. The CDR3 consists of 15 residues. The germline V gene has CDR1 LGHNT and CDR2 FRNRAP. DNA for the CDR3: TGTGCTAGTGGTTTGGACATTGGAAAAACGGGGGAGCAGTACTTC. It yields the protein CASGLDIGKTGEQYF.

V usage is TRBV6-5 and J usage is TRBJ2-5; 9 bases are a match to TRBD2. CDR3 length: 16 residues. Trimming cost V 0 bases and J 2 bases; bases outside gene matches: 4. Germline V gene sequence: CDR1 MNHEY, CDR2 SVGAGI. The CDR3 DNA is TGTGCCAGCAGTTACTCGCTAGCGGGAACACAAGAGACCCAGTACTTC. This translates into CASSYSLAGTQETQYF.

J is TRBJ1-3 and V is TRBV2, with D perhaps TRBD1 (6 bases). Trimming left V 6 bases short and J 1 base short, with 13 bases between. This CDR3 has 15 residues. The germline V gene encodes CDR1 SNHLY and CDR2 FYNNEI. The CDR3 protein is CASSVRQGSGNTIYF. CDR3 in DNA: TGTGCCAGCAGCGTCCGCCAGGGGTCTGGAAACACCATATATTTT.

The gene calls are TRBV19 and TRBJ2-7, with D perhaps matching TRBD2 (5 bases). Germline CDR1 is LNHDA and CDR2 is SQIVND (reference sequence). The length of the CDR3 is 14 residues. V was trimmed by 1 base and J by 3 bases, leaving 10 bases between them. The chain's CDR3 is CASSIVDGGYEQYF. CDR3 bases: TGTGCCAGTAGTATAGTCGACGGAGGCTACGAGCAGTACTTC.

This clone came up once. The chain carries TRBV10-3 and TRBJ1-2, with D perhaps matching TRBD1 (6 bases). Germline V gene data show CDR1 as ENHRY and CDR2 as SYGVKD. There are 15 residues in the CDR3. V was trimmed by 0 bases and J by 8 bases, leaving 16 bases between them. For the CDR3, the DNA is TGTGCCATCAGTGAGTCCACAGGGAGGGGATTCGGCTACACCTTC. This translates into CAISESTGRGFGYTF.

The V and J genes are TRBV30 and TRBJ2-5, with TRBD2 matching 7 bases. V gave up 0 bases and J gave up 4 bases; unmatched junction bases: 8. Germline V lookup: CDR1 GTSNPN, CDR2 SVGIG (reference sequence). The CDR3 totals 15 residues. In DNA form, the CDR3 reads TGTGCCTGGAGTGTGCTGGCGGGAGTCGGAGAGACCCAGTACTTC. It is translated as CAWSVLAGVGETQYF. The whole variable domain, filled in from reference TRBV30 and TRBJ2-5, reads SQTIHQWPATLVQPVGSPLSLECTVEGTSNPNLYWYRQAAGRGLQLLFYSVGIGQISSEVPQNLSASRPQDRQFILSSKKLLLSDSGFYLCAWSVLAGVGETQYFGPGTRLLVL.

The V gene is TRBV25-1, the J gene TRBJ2-5; TRBD2 matches at 7 bases. Germline V lookup: CDR1 MGHDK, CDR2 SYGVNS. This CDR3 contains 14 residues. Trimming at V came to 3 bases and at J to 5 bases, leaving 6 bases not matched to a gene. Here the CDR3 DNA reads TGTGCCAGCAGTGAGGAGGGGAGGGGTGAGACCCAGTACTTC. Translated, it gives CASSEEGRGETQYF.

The rearrangement uses TRBV3-1 (or the pseudogene TRBV3-2) and TRBJ2-1; D is unclear. The germline V gene encodes CDR1 LGHDT and CDR2 YNNKEL (reference sequence). CDR3 length: 14 residues. V lost 0 bases, J lost 5 bases, and 8 bases lay in between. The CDR3 bases are TGTGCCAGCAGCCAAGAGGCGCGGCACAATGAGCAGTTCTTC. This gives the protein CASSQEARHNEQFF.

J is TRBJ2-6 and V is TRBV9; TRBD1 might be the D (7 bases). The CDR3 runs 18 residues. Germline V gene lookup returns CDR1 SGDLS and CDR2 YYNGEE. Trimming removed 4 bases from V and 0 bases from J, with 17 bases in between. CDR3 protein: CASSFSTGRNSGANVLTF. Here the CDR3 DNA reads TGTGCCAGCAGCTTTTCGACAGGGAGGAACTCTGGGGCCAACGTCCTGACTTTC.

Concerning this clone itself: The junction does not match germline at one end; this may be a read error. The chain uses TRBV6-6 and TRBJ1-1, with D uncertain. The CDR3 spans 13 residues. The germline V gene encodes CDR1 MNHNY and CDR2 SVGAGI (reference sequence). This chain's CDR3 is CASSSRYNSEAFF. The DNA of the CDR3 is TGTGCCAGCAGTTCACGATATAACAGTGAAGCTTTCTTT.

This clone was counted once. The chain couples TRBV19 to TRBJ2-3; D gene unclear. V was trimmed by 5 bases and J by 1 base, leaving 7 bases between them. The CDR3 extends over 13 amino acids. Germline V lookup: CDR1 LNHDA, CDR2 SQIVND (reference sequence). The CDR3 here is CASSAPGTDTQYF. DNA of the CDR3: TGTGCCAGTAGTGCGCCCGGCACAGATACGCAGTATTTT.

The V gene is TRBV28, the J gene TRBJ2-2; 7 bases fit TRBD1. CDR1 and CDR2 from the germline V gene are MDHEN and SYDVKM. After removal of 4 bases from V and 0 bases from J, the junction contained 5 bases not matched to a gene. This CDR3 contains 16 residues. CDR3 protein: CASSSPTGPNTGELFF. CDR3 nucleotide sequence: TGTGCCAGCAGTTCCCCGACAGGGCCGAACACCGGGGAGCTGTTTTTT.

The V gene is TRBV2, the J gene TRBJ1-6; D remains unclear. Per germline, CDR1 SNHLY and CDR2 FYNNEI. V lost 5 bases and J 8 bases, leaving 13 bases between the germline ends. This CDR3 has 14 amino acids. CDR3 DNA: TGTGCCAGCAGTCCAGGTCTGGGCGATTCACCCCTCCACTTT. Its protein is CASSPGLGDSPLHF.

The chain carries TRBV6-5 and TRBJ2-1, with 11 bases identical to TRBD1. The CDR3 has 15 residues. Losses at the gene ends were 6 bases for V and 2 bases for J; bases not matched to a gene: 3. Germline CDR1 reads MNHEY; CDR2 reads SVGAGI. CDR3 sequence reads: CASSWTGGTYNEQFF. CDR3 in DNA: TGTGCCAGCAGCTGGACAGGGGGCACCTACAATGAGCAGTTCTTC.